This T cell receptor (beta chain) stems from a study of monozygotic twins with inflammatory bowel disease. TCRdb reprocessed the 5' RACE reads and reports one entry per CDR3 protein, with no DNA. The record lists approximately 400,000 distinct CDR3 sequences, of which the ten most abundant hold 2% to 3%. On this clonotype: Its antigen is unidentified.

Study-level points and caveats: The data gave no support to a single strong IBD-associated signal or clonotype.

This clonotype originated in a human donor with ulcerative colitis or Crohn's disease, or a healthy co-twin of an affected twin (not recorded which). The sequenced sample was blood.

CDR3 residues: CASSSGTGYNQPQHF. The rearrangement links TRBV12-3 or TRBV12-4 to TRBJ1-5; TCRdb reports TRBD1, a call that lacks DNA to check it against. CDR3 length: 15 amino acids.